This T cell receptor beta chain comes out of a study of T cell clonality in common variable immunodeficiency. General study points: CVID subjects showed higher TCRbeta clonality than healthy controls. Fewer TCRbeta clones were shared among CVID subjects than controls.

The CDR3 runs to 16 residues. Trimming removed 0 bases at V and 0 bases at J, with 8 bases between. Germline CDR1 SGHTA, CDR2 FQGNSA. This clone was seen ten or more times. The antigen is not known. The read ends 3 residues before the CDR3 terminus; that terminus is restored from the germline J gene. Sequenced by immunoSEQ multiplex PCR; TCRdb stores in-frame clones only, minus some. The table lists 50,000 to 60,000 clones, with no singletons. This clonotype was obtained from a person aged 18 to 70 in good health. The sample comprised peripheral blood mononuclear cells. The chain employs TRBV7-2 and TRBJ2-2, with a possible D match to TRBD2 (6 bases). This CDR3 reads CASSLAGGTNTGELFF. CDR3 DNA, as far as it was read: TGTGCCAGCAGCTTAGCGGGGGGTACGAACACCGGGGAG.